The 3 T cell receptor beta chains listed next were all sequenced from one sample in a study of T cell responses to AZD1222 COVID-19 vaccine. Assay: immunoSEQ multiplex PCR; the TCRdb copy retains only in-frame clones and omits some. The table has roughly 120,000 clones, around 88% seen once; the top ten hold roughly 5%. Sequenced material: peripheral blood, taken on day 0 of AZD1222 vaccination. These receptor sequences come from an adult in good health.

The chain has TRBV15 and TRBJ2-1; 7 bases match TRBD2. V gave up 4 bases and J gave up 6 bases; unmatched junction bases: 9. Germline V CDR1 and CDR2: LNHNV, YYDKDF (reference sequence). The CDR3 runs to 15 residues. Here the CDR3 DNA reads TGTGCCACCAGCAAAGGTGGAGGCGGGGGCAATGAGCAGTTCTTC. This encodes CATSKGGGGGNEQFF.

V gene TRBV7-3 combines with J gene TRBJ2-3; 16 nucleotides line up with TRBD2. Germline assignment: CDR1 SGHTA and CDR2 FQGTGA. The CDR3 consists of 20 residues. J gave up 9 bases and V 11 bases, and 26 bases lay outside the gene matches. The CDR3 loop reads CAVDTGTSGGAVGLSRTQYF. For the CDR3, the DNA is TGTGCCGTTGATACCGGGACTAGCGGGGGGGCCGTTGGTCTCTCGCGGACGCAGTATTTT.

This chain uses TRBV4-3 with TRBJ2-3, with 9 nucleotides matching TRBD1. After removal of 0 bases from V and 5 bases from J, the junction contained 3 bases not matched to a gene. This CDR3 has 15 residues. CDR1 and CDR2 (germline): LGHNA, YSLEER. The CDR3 nucleotides read TGCGCCAGCAGCCAAGAACAGGGGGCTAGAGATACGCAGTATTTT. Encoded protein: CASSQEQGARDTQYF.